This entry features one T cell receptor beta chain sequence. The sample belongs to a study of blood T cell repertoires in COVID-19. The wider study: COVID-19 samples from acute and convalescent phases originated in the United States, Italy and Spain. T cells, B-cell-depleted T cells, or PBMCs supplied cDNA or gDNA.

V was pared by 6 bases and J by 8 bases, with 6 bases of the junction left unmatched. From germline, CDR1 is ENHRY and CDR2 SYGVKD. The CDR3 is made up of 15 amino acids. Authors' processing steps: Amplification of reference gene primers was used by the study to estimate nucleated cell counts. Some clones are missing from TCRdb's copy, which holds only in-frame ones; the method was immunoSEQ multiplex PCR. V, J and clone size reflect that table, while D and trimming were determined from the DNA. The sample lists about 140,000 clones, roughly 84% seen once, with around 7.8% in the top ten. The specimen was peripheral blood. This clonotype originated in a human donor in a cohort sampled during active COVID-19. The V call is TRBV10-3, the J call TRBJ2-3, with 15 bases that match TRBD2. This chain's CDR3 is CAIRGLAGGRVTQYF. The CDR3 DNA reads as TGTGCCATCAGGGGACTAGCGGGGGGAAGGGTTACGCAGTATTTT.